The following is a T cell receptor beta chain sequence with its context. What it binds is not known. These data originate in a study of PD-1 blockade in classical Hodgkin lymphoma. Study-wide results and caveats: Although disease activity or prior therapy may be involved, causes of the repertoire differences remain undefined. CD4+ TCR diversity, unlike CD8+, rose significantly by C4D1. Similar baseline diversity was found in complete responders and newly diagnosed patients.

TCRdb keeps only in-frame clones here, not all; method: immunoSEQ multiplex PCR. The table includes tens of thousands of clones, about two thirds detected once. Germline CDR1 and CDR2: MGHDK and SYGVNS. The CDR3 is 15 amino acids. The V end was cut by 1 base, the J end by 2 bases, with 6 bases between. Every patient had relapsed following autologous stem cell transplantation, and cohorts differed in brentuximab vedotin exposure. Sample: peripheral blood mononuclear cells (PBMCs), taken at baseline. The receptor's source is a human donor with classical Hodgkin lymphoma. The chain links TRBV25-1 to TRBJ1-6, with unresolved D. CDR3 nucleotide sequence: TGTGCCAGCAGTGAATCCACGACCTATAATTCACCCCTCCACTTT. It specifies CASSESTTYNSPLHF.